The T cell receptor (beta chain) described here comes from a study of blood T cell repertoires in COVID-19 (dated by TCRdb to 2018 to 2021). Context from the whole study: Collaborator samples came from the United States, Italy and Spain and covered acute and convalescent phases of COVID-19. Where HLA class I and class II types were available, the types were taken from metadata supplied by the sample provider, not from assay-based typing. The repertoires were made available in a free public database intended to serve as a resource for research on the immune response to SARS-CoV-2. Subjects who had been exposed to COVID-19, were actively infected with it, or had recovered from it provided the deeply sampled blood TCRbeta repertoires that made up the dataset. The material from the prospective study consisted of cDNA or gDNA derived from T cells, B-cell-depleted T cells, or PBMCs. The samples were drawn from two sources: the first 160 participants of the ongoing ImmuneRACE study, and fewer than 1,500 subjects contributed by 6 global collaborators. Sample metadata almost always included a de-identified subject ID, COVID-19 status, age in years and sex. What the study reported, not specific to this receptor: The quantity of clinical and demographic metadata differed by source and by participant and was supplied without curation.

As to this clone: Which antigen it targets is not known. It has no much larger one-base neighbor in the sample; base qualities were not kept.

Via the germline V gene, CDR1 is LGHNA and CDR2 YNFKEQ. The CDR3 goes from the cysteine to the phenylalanine over 16 residues. This entry keeps only the CDR3 DNA: 48 bases, framed from base 1. V gives up 1 base and J gives up 0 bases, and the segment between their germline ends measures 13 bases. Whole blood was collected in K2EDTA tubes by collaborating institutions according to the institutions' own protocols. For TCRbeta analysis, collaborators shipped samples in one of three forms: frozen whole blood, isolated PBMCs, or DNA extracted from either of those sample types. TCRbeta CDR3 regions were amplified from genomic DNA using the immunoSEQ Assay, a bias-controlled multiplex PCR. As for the authors' bioinformatics: Within the assay, amplification of reference gene primers was used to estimate how many nucleated cells each sample contained. To quantify the absolute abundance of each unique TCRbeta CDR3 rearrangement, sequence reads were collapsed and filtered. Productive Simpson clonality was computed per sample as the square root of Simpson's diversity index over productive rearrangements. TCRdb retrieved this table from immuneACCESS and kept in-frame rearrangements only. Not all clones are present; in checked studies, unresolved V genes account for under half, and no reason is known for the remainder. V and J calls and clone size are those listed in that table; D and trimming were worked out from the DNA. This sample comprises roughly 200,000 clones, roughly 80% of them detected only once. Jointly, the top ten make up 6.9% of the sample.

This TCR was sampled from a man aged 55-75 years with acute or convalescent COVID-19. The material sequenced was peripheral blood. Recombination linked TRBV4-2 to TRBJ2-7; 5 matching bases give a weak D call of TRBD1. The bases are TGTGCCAGCAGCCAAGGACAAGGGCAGGGCTCCTACGAGCAGTACTTC. Its protein reads: CASSQGQGQGSYEQYF.